What follows describes a single TCR beta chain. Which antigen it targets is not known. One base away there is no much larger clone; base qualities are not given. The donors were under 40 Caucasian individuals from Russia, aged roughly 6 to 100 years, who were systemically healthy. Ten milliliters of peripheral blood were drawn from each donor into EDTA-treated Vacutainer tubes. PBMCs were isolated by Ficoll-Paque density-gradient centrifugation, with at least 6 million obtained per sample. Total RNA, at least 6 micrograms per sample, was extracted from PBMCs with Trizol reagent. Naive CD45RAhigh/CD27high T cell percentages were measured by flow cytometry on a PBMC aliquot from every donor. The data belong to a study of blood T cells in healthy people across ages (dated by TCRdb to about 2015). Background for the entire study: In model experiments, roughly one uniquely barcoded TCR beta cDNA molecule per two T cells was captured by template switching. To avoid experimental bias, donors of different ages were randomly spread across the sequencing lanes. Four age groups were formed from the donors: young (average approximately 15 years), middle-aged (around 41), aged (roughly 56) and long-lived (about 80). Using the same blood draw, the study looked at two additional independent replicas of 1 million unique cDNA reads for two donors, one aged 18 to 30 and the other aged 80 or older. Age-related changes in TCR beta repertoire diversity were measured in the study by deep sequencing normalized with unique cDNA molecular identifiers. Summary of the overall study and its limitations: Compared with the aged group, the long-lived group had more naive CD4+ T cells, fewer expanded clones and increased TCR diversity, a pattern suggesting age selection. Because profiling used bulk unsorted PBMCs, naive and antigen-experienced compartments could not be compared conclusively. Total diversity estimates from one million sequenced T cells were considered lower bounds and underestimates. Because the CMV infection status of the donors was unknown, age-related changes in expanded clonotypes may potentially have been confounded. There was a strong correlation between observed TCR beta diversity and the percentage of naive T cells measured by flow cytometry. Observed TCR beta diversity per million T cells fell roughly linearly with age, and a significant reduction was already apparent by age roughly 40.

Preparation of the library involved 5' RACE. TCRdb lists the instrument as Illumina HiSeq 2500. A second PCR of roughly 6 to 11 cycles was run with a J-beta primer mix and a sample-barcoded 5' primer. A unique molecular identifier was introduced onto each TCR beta cDNA molecule by a template-switch 5' adaptor carrying 12 random nucleotides. Each sample yielded at least 2.5 million CDR3-containing paired-end reads. All of the RNA was converted into first-strand cDNA using the Mint cDNA synthesis kit, with a TRBC-specific oligonucleotide serving as the primer. Following uracil-DNA glycosylase treatment, all cDNA underwent a first 18-cycle PCR with the universal primers M1SS and BC2_uni_R. The authors' analysis ran thus. For normalization, 1 million high-quality reads, each with a distinct molecular identifier, were randomly selected from each sample. Instead of being binned into consensus sequences, reads with shared molecular identifiers were discarded. CDR3 identification, clonotype clustering and error correction used MiTCR with a Q25 quality threshold and the strictest error-elimination algorithm. A nonparametric unseen species model with Euler transformation was used to estimate a lower bound on total TCR beta diversity. TCRdb itself trimmed the public reads at Q25 with fastp, ran MiXCR and retained productive beta chains. CDR3 protein duplicates are merged, each entry listing the most common genes and DNA. TCRdb, not the authors, supplied the V and J calls. In all, the sample holds 650,000 to 800,000 distinct CDR3 sequences, and roughly half of those were seen once. Of the sample, around an eighth falls within the top ten clones.

The sample consisted of blood. This TCR derives from a woman older than 75 in good health.

The base sequence is TGTGCCAGTTTCCAGCCCCTCGGGGCGCGGAGCACAGATACGCAGTATTTT. This codes for CASFQPLGARSTDTQYF. The rearrangement joined TRBV28 to TRBJ2-3; the D call is tentative, TRBD1 or TRBD2, as each matches 5 bases. CDR1 MDHEN and CDR2 SYDVKM were looked up in the germline V gene. Trimming takes 9 bases from V and 0 bases from J, and the germline ends sit 22 bases apart. The CDR3 goes from the cysteine to the phenylalanine over 17 residues. The read is trimmed to its CDR3 DNA, 51 bases read in frame from base 1.